The sequence of this TCR beta chain was determined in a study of tissue T cells after allogeneic stem cell transplantation. Study-level results: Across patients, clones rarely overlapped, yet motif clusters were shared tissue-specifically. Anatomically similar tissues had similar TCR repertoires within each patient.

This clone was seen just once. The target antigen is unknown. These gene names are mouse names. Sequencing of TCRbeta CDR3 at survey depth gave sequences and template counts. TCRdb's table, derived via immunoSEQ multiplex PCR, lists solely in-frame clones and lacks some. This sample yields about 3,100 clones, of which 45% are seen a single time; around 28% belongs to the top ten. Noted time point: mouse harvest day 14 after allogeneic transplant. The graft held 10^6 splenic CD5+ T cells and 10^7 T-cell-depleted bone marrow cells. This mouse GVHD model was MHC-mismatched B6 to BALB/c, profiled day 7 or 14. The receptor's source is a female BALB/c mouse given C57BL/6 T cells with graft-versus-host disease after an allogeneic hematopoietic cell transplant. Source material: lymph node tissue.

CDR3 residues: CASKGLGGGQNTLYF. The CDR3 bases that were read are TGTGCCAGCAAAGGACTGGGGGGAGGTCAAAACACCTTGTAC. The genes are TRBV19 and TRBJ2-4, with TRBD2 matching over 11 bases. Read sequence stops 1 residue before the CDR3 end, and the germline J gene provides the missing end. The length of the CDR3 is 15 residues. Per the germline V gene, CDR1 is FNHDT and CDR2 is SITEND (reference sequence). V was pared by 6 bases and J by 1 base, with 4 bases of the junction left unmatched.